This T cell receptor beta chain appears in the sequencing data of a study of T-cell reconstitution after alpha-beta-depleted transplantation in children. Study observations and caveats: It was reported that alpha-beta T cells came from several hundred expanded graft clones (about two months after transplant). Counts and diversity of T cells one year after transplant came mostly from newly produced T cells.

Preparing the TCRbeta library involved the use of unique molecular identifiers. TCRdb processed the PCR reads anew with MiXCR; each CDR3 protein has one entry. This table holds approximately 130,000 distinct CDR3 sequences, about 9.9% found once. To note about this clonotype: Its target is unknown.

The V gene end was trimmed by 4 bases and the J gene end by 2 bases; junction bases not matched to a gene: 5. From germline, CDR1 is ENHRY and CDR2 SYGVKD. The CDR3 runs 15 residues. The receptor was isolated from a girl under three years old who had a stem cell transplant for combined immunodeficiency, so the T cells may come from the graft donor. J is TRBJ2-3 and V is TRBV10-3, with 8 bases lining up with TRBD2. The sample here was PBMCs, mostly from graft donor cells, taken 180 days after TCRalphabeta/CD19-depleted stem cell transplant. CDR3 coding DNA: TGTGCCATCAGTGTACGGGGGGGTACCACAGATACGCAGTATTTT. It codes for CAISVRGGTTDTQYF.